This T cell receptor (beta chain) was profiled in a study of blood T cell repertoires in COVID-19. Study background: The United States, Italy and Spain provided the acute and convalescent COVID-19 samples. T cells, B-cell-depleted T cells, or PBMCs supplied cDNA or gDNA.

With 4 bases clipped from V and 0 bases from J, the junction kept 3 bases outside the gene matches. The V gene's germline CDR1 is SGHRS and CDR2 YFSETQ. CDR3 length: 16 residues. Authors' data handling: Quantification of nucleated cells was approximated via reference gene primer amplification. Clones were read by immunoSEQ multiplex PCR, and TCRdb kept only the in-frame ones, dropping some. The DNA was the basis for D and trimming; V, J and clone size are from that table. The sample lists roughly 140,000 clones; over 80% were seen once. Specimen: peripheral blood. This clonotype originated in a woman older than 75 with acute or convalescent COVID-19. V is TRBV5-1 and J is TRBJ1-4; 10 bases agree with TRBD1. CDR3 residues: CASSPGQGATNEKLFF. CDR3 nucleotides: TGCGCCAGCAGCCCTGGACAGGGGGCAACTAATGAAAAACTGTTTTTT.